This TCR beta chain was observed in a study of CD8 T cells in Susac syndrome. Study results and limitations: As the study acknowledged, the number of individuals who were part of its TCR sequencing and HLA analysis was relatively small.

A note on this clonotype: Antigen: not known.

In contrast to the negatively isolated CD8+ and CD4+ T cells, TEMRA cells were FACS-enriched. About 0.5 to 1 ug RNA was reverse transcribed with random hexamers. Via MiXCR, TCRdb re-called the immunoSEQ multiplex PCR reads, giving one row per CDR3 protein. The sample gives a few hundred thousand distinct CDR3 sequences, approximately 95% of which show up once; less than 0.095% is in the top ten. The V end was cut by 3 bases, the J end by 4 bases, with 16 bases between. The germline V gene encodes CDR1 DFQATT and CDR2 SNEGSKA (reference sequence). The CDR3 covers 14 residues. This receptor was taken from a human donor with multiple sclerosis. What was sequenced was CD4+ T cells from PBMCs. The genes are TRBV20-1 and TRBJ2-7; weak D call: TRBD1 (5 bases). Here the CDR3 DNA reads TGCAGTGCTAGTAGGGGTGGCATCGGATACGAGCAGTACTTC. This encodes CSASRGGIGYEQYF.